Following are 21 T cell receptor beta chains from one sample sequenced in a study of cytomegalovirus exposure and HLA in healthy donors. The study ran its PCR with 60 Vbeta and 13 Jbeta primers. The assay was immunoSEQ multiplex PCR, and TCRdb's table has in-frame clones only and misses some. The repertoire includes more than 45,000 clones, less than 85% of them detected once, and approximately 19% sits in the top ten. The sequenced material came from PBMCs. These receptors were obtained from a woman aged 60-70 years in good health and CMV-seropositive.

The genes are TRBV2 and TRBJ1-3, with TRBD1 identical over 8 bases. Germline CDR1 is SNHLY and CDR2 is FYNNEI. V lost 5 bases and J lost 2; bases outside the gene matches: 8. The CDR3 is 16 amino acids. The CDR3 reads CASSFAGQVAGNTIYF. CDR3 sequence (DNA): TGTGCCAGCAGTTTTGCGGGACAGGTGGCTGGAAACACCATATATTTT.

The CDR3 spells CASSPGTATSPLHF. DNA for the CDR3: TGTGCCAGCAGCCCCGGGACAGCGACTTCACCCCTCCACTTT. This rearrangement joins TRBV7-9 to TRBJ1-6; TRBD1 agrees at 7 bases. The J segment lost 9 bases and the V segment lost 5 bases, leaving 7 bases of the junction unmatched. The CDR3 is 14 residues long. Germline CDR1 is SEHNR and CDR2 is FQNEAQ (reference sequence).

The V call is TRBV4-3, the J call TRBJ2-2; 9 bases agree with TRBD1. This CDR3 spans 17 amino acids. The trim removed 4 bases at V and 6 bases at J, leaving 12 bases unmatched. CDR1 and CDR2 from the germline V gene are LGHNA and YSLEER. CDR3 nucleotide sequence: TGCGCCAGCAGCCTTCCCAACAGGGGGCGCTTTGCCGGGGAGCTGTTTTTT. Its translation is CASSLPNRGRFAGELFF.

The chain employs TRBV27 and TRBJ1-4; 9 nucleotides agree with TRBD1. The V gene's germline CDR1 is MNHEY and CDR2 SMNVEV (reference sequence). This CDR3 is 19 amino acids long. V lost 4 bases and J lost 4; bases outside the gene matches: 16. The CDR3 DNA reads TGTGCCAGCAGTTCCTCAGGATTCCACAGGGGGCGCAGTAATGAAAAACTGTTTTTT. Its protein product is CASSSSGFHRGRSNEKLFF.

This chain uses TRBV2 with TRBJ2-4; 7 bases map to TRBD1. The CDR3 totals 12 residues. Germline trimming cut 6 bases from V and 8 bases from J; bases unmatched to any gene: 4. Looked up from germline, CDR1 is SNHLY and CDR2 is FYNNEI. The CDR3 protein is CASRGGADIQYF. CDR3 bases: TGTGCCAGCAGAGGGGGCGCGGACATTCAGTACTTC.

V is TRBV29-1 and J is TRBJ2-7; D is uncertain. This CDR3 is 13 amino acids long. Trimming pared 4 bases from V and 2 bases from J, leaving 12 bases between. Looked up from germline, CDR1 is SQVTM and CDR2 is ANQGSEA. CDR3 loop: CSVAPTGAYEQYF. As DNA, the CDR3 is TGCAGCGTTGCACCTACCGGAGCCTACGAGCAGTACTTC.

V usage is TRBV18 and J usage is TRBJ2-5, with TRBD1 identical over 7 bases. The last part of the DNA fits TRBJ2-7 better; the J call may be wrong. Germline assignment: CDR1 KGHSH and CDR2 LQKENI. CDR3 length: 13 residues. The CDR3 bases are TGTGCCAGCTCACCCGGGACAGCCTACGAGCAGTACTTC. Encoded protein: CASSPGTAYEQYF.

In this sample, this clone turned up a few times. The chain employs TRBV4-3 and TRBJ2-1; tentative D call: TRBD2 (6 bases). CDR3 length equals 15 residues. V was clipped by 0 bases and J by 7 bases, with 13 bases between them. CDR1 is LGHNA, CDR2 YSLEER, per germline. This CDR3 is CASSQERGTLNEQFF. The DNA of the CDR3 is TGCGCCAGCAGCCAAGAACGCGGGACCCTGAATGAGCAGTTCTTC.

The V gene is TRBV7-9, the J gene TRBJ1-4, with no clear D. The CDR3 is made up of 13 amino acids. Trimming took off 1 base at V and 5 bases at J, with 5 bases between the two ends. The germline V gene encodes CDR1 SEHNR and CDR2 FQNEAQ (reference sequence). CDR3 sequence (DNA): TGTGCCAGCAGCTTAGACCTAAATGAAAAACTGTTTTTT. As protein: CASSLDLNEKLFF.

In DNA form, the CDR3 reads TGTGCCAGCTCACCAGTTGGACAGGGACTTAATGGCTACACCTTC. It translates to CASSPVGQGLNGYTF. This chain uses TRBV18 with TRBJ1-2, with TRBD1 matching over 8 bases. The V gene end was trimmed by 2 bases and the J gene end by 6 bases; junction bases not matched to a gene: 8. The CDR3 loop spans 15 amino acids. The germline V gene encodes CDR1 KGHSH and CDR2 LQKENI.

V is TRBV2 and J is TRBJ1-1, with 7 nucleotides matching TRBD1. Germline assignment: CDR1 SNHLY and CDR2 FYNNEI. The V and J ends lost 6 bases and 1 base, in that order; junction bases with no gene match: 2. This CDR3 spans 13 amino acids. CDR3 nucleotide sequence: TGTGCCAGCAGGGGACAGTCGAACACTGAAGCTTTCTTT. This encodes CASRGQSNTEAFF.

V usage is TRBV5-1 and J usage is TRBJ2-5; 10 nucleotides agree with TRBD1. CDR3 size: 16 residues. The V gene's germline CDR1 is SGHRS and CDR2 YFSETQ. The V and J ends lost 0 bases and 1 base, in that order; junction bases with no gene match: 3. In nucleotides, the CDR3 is TGCGCCAGCAGCTTGGGACAGGGGGCATTCCAAGAGACCCAGTACTTC. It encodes CASSLGQGAFQETQYF. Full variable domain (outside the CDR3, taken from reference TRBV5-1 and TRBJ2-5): KAGVTQTPRYLIKTRGQQVTLSCSPISGHRSVSWYQQTPGQGLQFLFEYFSETQRNKGNFPGRFSGRQFSNSRSEMNVSTLELGDSALYLCASSLGQGAFQETQYFGPGTRLLVL.

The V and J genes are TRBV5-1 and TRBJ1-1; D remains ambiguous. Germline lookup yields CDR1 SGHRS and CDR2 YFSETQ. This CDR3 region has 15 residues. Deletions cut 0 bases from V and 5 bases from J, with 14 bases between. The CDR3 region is CASSLAPGSKTEAFF. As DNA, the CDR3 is TGCGCCAGCAGCTTGGCGCCGGGTTCGAAGACTGAAGCTTTCTTT.

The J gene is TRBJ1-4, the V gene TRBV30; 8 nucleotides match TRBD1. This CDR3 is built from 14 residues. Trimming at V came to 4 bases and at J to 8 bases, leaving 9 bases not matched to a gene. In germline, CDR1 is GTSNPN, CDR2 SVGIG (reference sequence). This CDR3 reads CAWNAQGVNEKLFF. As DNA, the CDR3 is TGTGCCTGGAACGCACAGGGGGTGAACGAAAAACTGTTTTTT.

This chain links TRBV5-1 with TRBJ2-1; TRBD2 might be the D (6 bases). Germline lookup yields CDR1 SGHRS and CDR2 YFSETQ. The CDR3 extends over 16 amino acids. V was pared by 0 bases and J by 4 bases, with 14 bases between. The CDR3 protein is CASSLASGLSYNEQFF. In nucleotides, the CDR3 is TGCGCCAGCAGCTTGGCCTCGGGACTCTCGTACAATGAGCAGTTCTTC. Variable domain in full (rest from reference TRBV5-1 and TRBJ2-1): KAGVTQTPRYLIKTRGQQVTLSCSPISGHRSVSWYQQTPGQGLQFLFEYFSETQRNKGNFPGRFSGRQFSNSRSEMNVSTLELGDSALYLCASSLASGLSYNEQFFGPGTRLTVL.

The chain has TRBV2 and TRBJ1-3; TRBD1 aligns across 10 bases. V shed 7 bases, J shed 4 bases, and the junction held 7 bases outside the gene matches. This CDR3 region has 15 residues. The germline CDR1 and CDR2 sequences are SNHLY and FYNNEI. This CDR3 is CASIVDRGSGNTIYF. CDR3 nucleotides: TGTGCCAGCATTGTGGACAGGGGGTCAGGAAACACCATATATTTT.

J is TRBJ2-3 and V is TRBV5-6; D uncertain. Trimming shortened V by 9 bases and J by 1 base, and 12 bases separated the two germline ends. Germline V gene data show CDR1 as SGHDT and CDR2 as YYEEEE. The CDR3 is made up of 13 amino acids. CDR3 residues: CATEALGTDTQYF. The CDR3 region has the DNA TGTGCCACCGAGGCCCTGGGCACAGATACGCAGTATTTT.

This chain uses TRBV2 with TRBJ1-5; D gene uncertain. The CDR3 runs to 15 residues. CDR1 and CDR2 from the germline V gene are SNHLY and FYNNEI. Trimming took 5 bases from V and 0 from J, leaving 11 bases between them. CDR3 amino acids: CASSSGLLSNQPQHF. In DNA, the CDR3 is TGTGCCAGCAGTAGCGGACTACTTAGCAATCAGCCCCAGCATTTT.

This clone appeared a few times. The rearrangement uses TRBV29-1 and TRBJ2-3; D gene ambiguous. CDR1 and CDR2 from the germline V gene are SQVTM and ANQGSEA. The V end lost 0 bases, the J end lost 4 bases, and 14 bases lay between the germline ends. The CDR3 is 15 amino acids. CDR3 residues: CSVEEQTRRPDTQYF. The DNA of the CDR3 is TGCAGCGTTGAAGAACAGACCCGGCGCCCAGATACGCAGTATTTT.

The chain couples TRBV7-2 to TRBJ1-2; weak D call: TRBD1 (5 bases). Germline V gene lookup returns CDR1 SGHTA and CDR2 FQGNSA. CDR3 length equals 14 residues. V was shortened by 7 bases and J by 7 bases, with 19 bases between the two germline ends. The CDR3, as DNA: TGTGCCAGCACCAGTGACCCGGGGGTTGGTGGCTACACCTTC. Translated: CASTSDPGVGGYTF.

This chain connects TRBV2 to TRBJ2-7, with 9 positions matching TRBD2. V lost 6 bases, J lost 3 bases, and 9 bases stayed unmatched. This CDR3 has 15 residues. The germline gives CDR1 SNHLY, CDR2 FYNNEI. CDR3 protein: CASSGSGGPRYEQYF. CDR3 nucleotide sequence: TGTGCCAGCAGCGGTAGCGGGGGCCCTCGCTACGAGCAGTACTTC.